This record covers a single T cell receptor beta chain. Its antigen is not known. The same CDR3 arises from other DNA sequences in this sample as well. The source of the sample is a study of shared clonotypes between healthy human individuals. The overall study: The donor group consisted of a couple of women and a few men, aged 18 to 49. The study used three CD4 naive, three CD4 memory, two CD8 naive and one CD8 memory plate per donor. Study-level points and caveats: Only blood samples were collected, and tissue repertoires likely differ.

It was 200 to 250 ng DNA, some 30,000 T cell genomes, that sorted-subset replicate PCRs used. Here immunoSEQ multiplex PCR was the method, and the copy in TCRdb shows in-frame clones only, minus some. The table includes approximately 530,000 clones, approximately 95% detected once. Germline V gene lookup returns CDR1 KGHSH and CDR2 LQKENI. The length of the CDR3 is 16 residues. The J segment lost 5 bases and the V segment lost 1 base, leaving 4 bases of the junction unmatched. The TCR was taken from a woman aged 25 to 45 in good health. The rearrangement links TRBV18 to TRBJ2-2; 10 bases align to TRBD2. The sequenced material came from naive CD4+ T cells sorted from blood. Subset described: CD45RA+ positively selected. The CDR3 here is CASSPLLAGDTGELFF. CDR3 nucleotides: TGTGCCAGCTCACCACTGCTAGCGGGAGATACCGGGGAGCTGTTTTTT.